This T cell receptor beta chain was recovered during a study of patients and donors after allogeneic stem cell transplantation. TCRdb passed the RT-PCR reads through MiXCR, listing each CDR3 protein once. This sample has about 31,000 distinct CDR3 sequences; almost 7% occur once, and the top ten carry roughly 34%. This clonotype was seen a few times. The junction and the germline gene differ at one end; a read error may be behind it. CDR1 and CDR2 (germline): SGDLS, YYNGEE. The CDR3 runs to 14 residues. The material sequenced was blood, either unsorted or a sorted T cell fraction (not recorded which). This sequence was found in a human donor who was either an allogeneic HSCT recipient or a stem cell or donor lymphocyte infusion donor (not recorded which). It is not recorded whose cells these are; they may come from a transplant donor. This chain uses TRBV9 with TRBJ2-1; D remains ambiguous. Here the CDR3 reads CASSGGLSSNEQFF. For the CDR3, the DNA is TGTGCCAGCAGCGGAGGTTTATCCTCCAATGAGCAGTTCTTC.